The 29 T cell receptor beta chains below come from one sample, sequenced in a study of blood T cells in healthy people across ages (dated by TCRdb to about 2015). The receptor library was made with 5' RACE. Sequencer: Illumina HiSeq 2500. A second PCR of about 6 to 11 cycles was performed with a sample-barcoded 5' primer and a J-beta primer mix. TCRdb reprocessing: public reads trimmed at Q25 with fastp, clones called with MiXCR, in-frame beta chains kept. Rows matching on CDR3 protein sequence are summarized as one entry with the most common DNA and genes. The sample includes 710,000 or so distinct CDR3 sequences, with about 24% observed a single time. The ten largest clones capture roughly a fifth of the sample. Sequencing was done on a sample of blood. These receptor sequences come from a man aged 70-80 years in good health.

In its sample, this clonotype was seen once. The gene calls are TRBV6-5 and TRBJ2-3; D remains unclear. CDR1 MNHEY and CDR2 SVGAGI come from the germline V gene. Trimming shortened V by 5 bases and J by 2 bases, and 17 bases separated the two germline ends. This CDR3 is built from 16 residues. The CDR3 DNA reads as TGTGCCAGCAGTCAGACGCGCTTTTTCTCCACAGATACGCAGTATTTT. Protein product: CASSQTRFFSTDTQYF.

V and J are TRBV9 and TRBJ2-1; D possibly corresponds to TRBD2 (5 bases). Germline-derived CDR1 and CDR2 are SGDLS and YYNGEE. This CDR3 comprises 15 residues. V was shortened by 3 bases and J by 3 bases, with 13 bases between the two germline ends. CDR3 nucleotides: TGTGCCAGCAGCGCAACTAGTGACGTCTACAATGAGCAGTTCTTC. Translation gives CASSATSDVYNEQFF.

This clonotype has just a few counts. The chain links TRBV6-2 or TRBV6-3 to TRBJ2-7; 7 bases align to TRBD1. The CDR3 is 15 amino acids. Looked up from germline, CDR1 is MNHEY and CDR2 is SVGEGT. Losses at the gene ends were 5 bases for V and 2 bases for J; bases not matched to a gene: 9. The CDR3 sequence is CASSDPGQRPYEQYF. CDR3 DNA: TGTGCCAGCAGTGATCCGGGACAGCGTCCCTACGAGCAGTACTTC.

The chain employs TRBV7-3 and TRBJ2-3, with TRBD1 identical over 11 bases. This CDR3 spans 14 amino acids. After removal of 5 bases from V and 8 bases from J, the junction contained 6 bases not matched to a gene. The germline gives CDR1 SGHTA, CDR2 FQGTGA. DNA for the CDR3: TGTGCCAGCAGCGCAGGACAGGGGGCAAGTACGCAGTATTTT. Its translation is CASSAGQGASTQYF.

CDR3 sequence: CALWTGPGELFF. The DNA of the CDR3 is TGTGCCCTCTGGACGGGGCCCGGGGAGCTGTTTTTT. The gene calls are TRBV28 and TRBJ2-2; D may be TRBD1 or TRBD2 (5 bases each). From germline, CDR1 is MDHEN and CDR2 SYDVKM. Trimming left V 11 bases short and J 6 bases short, with 13 bases between. This CDR3 comprises 12 residues.

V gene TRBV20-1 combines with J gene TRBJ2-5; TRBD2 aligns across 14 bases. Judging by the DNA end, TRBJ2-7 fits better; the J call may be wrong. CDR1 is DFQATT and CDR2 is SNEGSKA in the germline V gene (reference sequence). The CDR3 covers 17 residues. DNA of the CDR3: TGCAGTGCTAGAGATCCGACTAGCGGGAGGGTAATCTACGAGCAGTACTTC. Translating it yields CSARDPTSGRVIYEQYF.

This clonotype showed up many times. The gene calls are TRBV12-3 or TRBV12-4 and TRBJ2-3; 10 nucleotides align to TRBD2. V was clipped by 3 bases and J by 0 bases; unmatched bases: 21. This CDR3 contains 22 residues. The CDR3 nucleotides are TGTGCCAGCAGTTTGGGTGCTGGTGCGCTAGCGGGGGATGAGATTAGCACAGATACGCAGTATTTT. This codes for CASSLGAGALAGDEISTDTQYF.

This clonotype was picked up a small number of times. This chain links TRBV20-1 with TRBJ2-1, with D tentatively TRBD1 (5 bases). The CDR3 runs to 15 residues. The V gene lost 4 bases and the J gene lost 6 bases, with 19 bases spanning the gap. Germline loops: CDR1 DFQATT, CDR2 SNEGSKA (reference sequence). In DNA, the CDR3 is TGCAGTGCTATAGAGTGGGGCTTACCACCCAATGAGCAGTTCTTC. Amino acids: CSAIEWGLPPNEQFF.

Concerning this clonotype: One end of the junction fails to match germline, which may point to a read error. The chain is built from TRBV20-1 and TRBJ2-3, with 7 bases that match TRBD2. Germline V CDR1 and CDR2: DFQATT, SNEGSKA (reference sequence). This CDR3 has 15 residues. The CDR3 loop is CRATLAGGRTDTQYF. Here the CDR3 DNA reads TGCCGTGCGACCTTAGCGGGTGGGAGGACAGATACGCAGTATTTT.

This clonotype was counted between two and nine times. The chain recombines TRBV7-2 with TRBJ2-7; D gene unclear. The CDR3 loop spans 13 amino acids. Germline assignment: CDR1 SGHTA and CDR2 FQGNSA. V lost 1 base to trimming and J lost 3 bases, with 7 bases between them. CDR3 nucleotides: TGTGCCAGCAGCTTAGGGTTTTTCTACGAGCAGTACTTC. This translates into CASSLGFFYEQYF.

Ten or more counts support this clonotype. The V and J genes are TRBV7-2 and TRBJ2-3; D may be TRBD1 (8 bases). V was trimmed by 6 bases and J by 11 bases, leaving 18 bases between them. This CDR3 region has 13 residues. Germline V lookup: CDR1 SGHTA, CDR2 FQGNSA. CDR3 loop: CASSRTGGALQYF. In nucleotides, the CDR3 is TGTGCCAGCAGTAGAACAGGGGGGGCCCTGCAGTATTTT.

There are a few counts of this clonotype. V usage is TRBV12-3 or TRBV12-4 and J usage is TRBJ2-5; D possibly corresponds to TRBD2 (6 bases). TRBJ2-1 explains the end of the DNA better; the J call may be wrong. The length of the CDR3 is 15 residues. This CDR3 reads CASSLFGGRDDEQFF. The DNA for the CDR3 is TGTGCCAGCAGTTTATTCGGGGGAAGGGACGATGAGCAGTTCTTC.

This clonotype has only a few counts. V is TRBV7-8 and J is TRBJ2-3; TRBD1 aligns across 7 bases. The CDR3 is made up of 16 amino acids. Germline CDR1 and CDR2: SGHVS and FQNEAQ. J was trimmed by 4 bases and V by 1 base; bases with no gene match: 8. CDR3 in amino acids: CASSLGQGQRADTQYF. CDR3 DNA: TGTGCCAGCAGCTTAGGACAGGGCCAGAGGGCAGATACGCAGTATTTT.

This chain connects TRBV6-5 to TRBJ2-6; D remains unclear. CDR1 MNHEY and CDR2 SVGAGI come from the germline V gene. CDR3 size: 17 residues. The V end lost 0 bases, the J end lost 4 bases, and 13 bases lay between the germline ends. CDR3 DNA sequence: TGTGCCAGCAGTTACTCCCCCCTGGGAACCGGGGCCAACGTCCTGACTTTC. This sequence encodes CASSYSPLGTGANVLTF.

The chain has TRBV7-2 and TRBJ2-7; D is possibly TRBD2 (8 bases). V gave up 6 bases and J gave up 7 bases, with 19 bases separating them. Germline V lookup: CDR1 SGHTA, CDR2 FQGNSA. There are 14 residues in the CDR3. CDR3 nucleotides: TGTGCCAGCAGTCCCGGGAGGGGGCTAGGGGAGCAGTACTTC. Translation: CASSPGRGLGEQYF.

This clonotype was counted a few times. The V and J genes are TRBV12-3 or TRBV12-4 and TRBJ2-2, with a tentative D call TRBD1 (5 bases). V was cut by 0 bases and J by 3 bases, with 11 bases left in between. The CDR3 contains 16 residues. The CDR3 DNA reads TGTGCCAGCAGTTTAGCTCAGAGCAGGGACACCGGGGAGCTGTTTTTT. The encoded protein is CASSLAQSRDTGELFF.

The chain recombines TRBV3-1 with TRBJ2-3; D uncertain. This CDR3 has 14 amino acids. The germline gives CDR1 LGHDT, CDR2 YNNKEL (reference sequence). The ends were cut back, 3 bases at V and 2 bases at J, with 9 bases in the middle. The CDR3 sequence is CASSQEQHTDTQYF. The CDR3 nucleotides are TGTGCCAGCAGCCAGGAACAGCACACAGATACGCAGTATTTT.

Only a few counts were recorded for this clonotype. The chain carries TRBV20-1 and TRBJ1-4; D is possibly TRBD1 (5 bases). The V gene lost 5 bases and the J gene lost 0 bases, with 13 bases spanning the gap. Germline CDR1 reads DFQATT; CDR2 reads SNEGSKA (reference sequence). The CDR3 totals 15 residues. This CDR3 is CSASRDAATNEKLFF. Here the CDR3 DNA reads TGCAGTGCTTCCCGGGACGCTGCAACTAATGAAAAACTGTTTTTT.

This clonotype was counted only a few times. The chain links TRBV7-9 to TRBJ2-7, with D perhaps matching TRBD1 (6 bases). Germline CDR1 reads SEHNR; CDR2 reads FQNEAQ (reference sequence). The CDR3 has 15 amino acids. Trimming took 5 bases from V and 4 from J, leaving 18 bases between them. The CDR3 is CASSLSRAGEYEQYF. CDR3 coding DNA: TGTGCCAGCAGCCTATCGAGGGCAGGGGAATACGAGCAGTACTTC.

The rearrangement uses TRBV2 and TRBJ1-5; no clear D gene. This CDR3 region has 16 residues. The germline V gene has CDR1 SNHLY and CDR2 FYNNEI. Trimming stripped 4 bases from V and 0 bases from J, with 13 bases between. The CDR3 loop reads CASSGTHPDSNQPQHF. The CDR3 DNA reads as TGTGCCAGCAGTGGGACCCACCCGGATAGCAATCAGCCCCAGCATTTT. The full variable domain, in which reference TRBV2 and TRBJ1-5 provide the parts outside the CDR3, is EPEVTQTPSHQVTQMGQEVILRCVPISNHLYFYWYRQILGQKVEFLVSFYNNEISEKSEIFDDQFSVERPDGSNFTLKIRSTKLEDSAMYFCASSGTHPDSNQPQHFGDGTRLSIL.

CDR3 coding DNA: TGTGCCAGCAGTTTAATAGGGCCAACCTACGAGCAGTACTTC. It specifies CASSLIGPTYEQYF. The chain couples TRBV28 to TRBJ2-7; D is unresolved. V lost 2 bases, J lost 2 bases, and 10 bases lay in between. This CDR3 has 14 residues. CDR1 and CDR2 (germline): MDHEN, SYDVKM.

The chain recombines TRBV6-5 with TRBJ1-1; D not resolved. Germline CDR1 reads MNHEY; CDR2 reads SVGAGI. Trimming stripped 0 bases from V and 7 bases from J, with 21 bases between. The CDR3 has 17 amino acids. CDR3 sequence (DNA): TGTGCCAGCAGTTACTCGCTTTACCGTCGGGAGGGAAGTGAAGCTTTCTTT. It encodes CASSYSLYRREGSEAFF.

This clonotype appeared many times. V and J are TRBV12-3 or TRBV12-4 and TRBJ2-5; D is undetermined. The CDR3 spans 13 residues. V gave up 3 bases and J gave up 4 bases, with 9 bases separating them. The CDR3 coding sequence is TGTGCCAGCAGTTTTTCGTCGGGAGAGACCCAGTACTTC. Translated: CASSFSSGETQYF.

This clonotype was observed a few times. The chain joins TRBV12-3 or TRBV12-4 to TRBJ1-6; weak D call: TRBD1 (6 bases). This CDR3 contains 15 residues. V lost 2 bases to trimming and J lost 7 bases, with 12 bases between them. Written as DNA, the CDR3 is TGTGCCAGCAGTTTATACCAGGGGTCCAATTCACCCCTCCACTTT. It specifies CASSLYQGSNSPLHF.

CDR3 bases: TGTGCCAGCAGCCCCCGCGGGACCCCTTCTGGAAACACCATATATTTT. Amino acid sequence: CASSPRGTPSGNTIYF. The chain is built from TRBV7-2 and TRBJ1-3; perhaps TRBD1 as D (5 bases). CDR3 size: 16 residues. Germline assignment: CDR1 SGHTA and CDR2 FQGNSA. Trimming pared 5 bases from V and 1 base from J, leaving 15 bases between.

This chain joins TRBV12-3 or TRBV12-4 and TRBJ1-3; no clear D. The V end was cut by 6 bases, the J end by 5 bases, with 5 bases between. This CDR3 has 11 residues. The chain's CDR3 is CASRNRNTIYF. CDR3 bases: TGTGCCAGCAGAAACCGAAACACCATATATTTT.

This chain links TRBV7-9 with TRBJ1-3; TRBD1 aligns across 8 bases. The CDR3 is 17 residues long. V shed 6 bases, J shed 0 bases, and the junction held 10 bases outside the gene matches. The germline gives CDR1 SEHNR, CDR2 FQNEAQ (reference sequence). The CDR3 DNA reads TGTGCCAGCAGTTCACCGGGACAGGCGTACTCTGGAAACACCATATATTTT. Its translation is CASSSPGQAYSGNTIYF.

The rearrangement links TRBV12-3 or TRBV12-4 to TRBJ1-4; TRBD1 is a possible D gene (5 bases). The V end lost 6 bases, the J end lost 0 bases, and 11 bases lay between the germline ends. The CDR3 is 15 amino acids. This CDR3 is CASRLTEATNEKLFF. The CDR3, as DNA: TGTGCCAGCAGGCTGACAGAAGCAACTAATGAAAAACTGTTTTTT.

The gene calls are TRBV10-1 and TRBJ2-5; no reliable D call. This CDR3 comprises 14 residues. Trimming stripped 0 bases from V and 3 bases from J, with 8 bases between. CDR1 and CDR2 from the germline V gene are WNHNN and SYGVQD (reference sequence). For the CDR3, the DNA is TGCGCCAGCAGTGAGTCCCGGATTAAAGAGACCCAGTACTTC. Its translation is CASSESRIKETQYF.